The source of this TCR beta chain is a study of cytomegalovirus exposure and HLA in healthy donors. Study outcomes and limitations: Accounts indicate the classifier identified cytomegalovirus status with strong specificity and sensitivity.

PCR was performed using 60 Vbeta and 13 Jbeta primers. Original processing methods: Unique TCR beta chains totaled some 88 million in a later count, with roughly 10 million of them shared. Using immunoSEQ multiplex PCR, the repertoire was profiled, and TCRdb retains in-frame clones only, with some absent. The V and J calls and clone size are taken from that table; D and trimming were inferred from the DNA. Here the sample spans 250,000 to 300,000 clones, about 93% being singletons. Comments on this clone: Its antigen remains unidentified.

The CDR3 totals 14 residues. Deletions cut 5 bases from V and 7 bases from J, with 13 bases between. Germline V gives CDR1 SGHNT, CDR2 YYREEE (reference sequence). Sample: PBMCs. This chain links TRBV5-4 with TRBJ1-6, with D possibly TRBD1 on 6 matching bases. The origin of this receptor is a girl aged 2 to 9 in good health and CMV-seronegative. CDR3 region: CASSLQGYNSPLHF. The CDR3 DNA reads as TGTGCCAGCAGTTTACAGGGCTACAATTCACCCCTCCACTTT. The entire variable domain, with the rest obtained from reference TRBV5-4 and TRBJ1-6, is as follows: ETGVTQSPTHLIKTRGQQVTLRCSSQSGHNTVSWYQQALGQGPQFIFQYYREEENGRGNFPPRFSGLQFPNYSSELNVNALELDDSALYLCASSLQGYNSPLHFGNGTRLTVT.